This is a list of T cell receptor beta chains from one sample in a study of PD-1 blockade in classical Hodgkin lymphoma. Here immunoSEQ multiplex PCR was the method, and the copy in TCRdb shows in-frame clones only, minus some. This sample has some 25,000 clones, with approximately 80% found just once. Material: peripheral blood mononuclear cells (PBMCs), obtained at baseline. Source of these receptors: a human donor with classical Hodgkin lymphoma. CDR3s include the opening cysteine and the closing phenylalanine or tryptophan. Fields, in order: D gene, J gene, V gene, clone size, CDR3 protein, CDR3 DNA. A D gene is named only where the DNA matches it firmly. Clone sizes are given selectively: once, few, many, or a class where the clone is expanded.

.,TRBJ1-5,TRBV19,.,CASSIVGRSNQPQHF,TGTGCCAGTAGTATAGTTGGGAGGAGCAATCAGCCCCAGCATTTT
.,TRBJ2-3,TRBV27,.,CASSLRGTDTQYF,TGTGCCAGCAGTTTAAGGGGCACAGATACGCAGTATTTT
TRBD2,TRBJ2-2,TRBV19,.,CASSRTSSRAGELFF,TGTGCCAGTAGTAGGACTAGCAGTAGGGCCGGGGAGCTGTTTTTT
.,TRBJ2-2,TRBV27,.,CASSLSWGTVNTGELFF,TGTGCCAGCAGTTTATCGTGGGGGACTGTGAACACCGGGGAGCTGTTTTTT
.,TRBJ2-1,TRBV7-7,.,CASSLGGPYNEQFF,TGTGCTAGCAGCTTAGGAGGCCCCTACAATGAGCAGTTCTTC
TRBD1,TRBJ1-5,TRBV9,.,CASSAQADRANQPQHF,TGTGCCAGCAGCGCCCAGGCGGACAGGGCTAATCAGCCCCAGCATTTT
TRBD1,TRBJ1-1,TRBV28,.,CASSITTGVTEAFF,TGTGCCAGCAGTATAACGACAGGGGTCACTGAAGCTTTCTTT
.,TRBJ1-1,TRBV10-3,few,CAISGPLGGITEAFF,TGTGCCATCAGTGGCCCTTTAGGAGGGATCACTGAAGCTTTCTTT
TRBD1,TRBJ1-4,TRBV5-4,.,CASSWDRGKLFF,TGTGCCAGCAGCTGGGACAGGGGAAAACTGTTTTTT
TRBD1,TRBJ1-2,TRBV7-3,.,CASSPDRGLGYTF,TGTGCCAGCAGCCCTGACAGGGGGCTTGGCTACACCTTC
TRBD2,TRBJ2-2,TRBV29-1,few,CSVVGGGAVGELFF,TGCAGCGTTGTCGGCGGGGGGGCCGTCGGGGAGCTGTTTTTT
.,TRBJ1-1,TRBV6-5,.,CASRPSGSSGTKAFF,TGTGCCAGCAGACCGTCAGGGTCCTCCGGGACGAAAGCTTTCTTT
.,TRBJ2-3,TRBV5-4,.,CASSLDSSDTQYF,TGTGCCAGCAGCTTGGATTCTTCGGATACGCAGTATTTT
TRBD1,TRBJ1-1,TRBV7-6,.,CASSLIQGARMNTEAFF,TGTGCCAGCAGCCTTATACAGGGGGCGCGGATGAACACTGAAGCTTTCTTT
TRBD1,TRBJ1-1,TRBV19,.,CASNRGRNTEAFF,TGTGCCAGTAACAGGGGAAGGAACACTGAAGCTTTCTTT
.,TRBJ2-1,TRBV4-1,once,CASSLGNEQFF,TGCGCCAGCAGCCTTGGAAATGAGCAGTTCTTC
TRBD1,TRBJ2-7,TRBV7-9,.,CASSTGTGGEQYF,TGTGCCAGCAGCACCGGGACAGGGGGCGAGCAGTACTTC
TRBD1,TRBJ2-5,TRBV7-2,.,CASSSTGKETQYF,TGTGCCAGCAGCTCGACAGGGAAGGAGACCCAGTACTTC
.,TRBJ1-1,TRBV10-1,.,CASSDGISLEAFF,TGCGCCAGCAGTGATGGGATTTCCCTAGAAGCTTTCTTT
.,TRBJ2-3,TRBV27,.,CASSPLVARGTDTQYF,TGTGCCAGCAGCCCCCTGGTAGCTCGGGGCACAGATACGCAGTATTTT
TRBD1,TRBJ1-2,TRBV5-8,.,CASSWTGKGGYTF,TGTGCCAGCAGCTGGACAGGGAAAGGGGGCTACACCTTC
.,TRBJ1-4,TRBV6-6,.,CASRKGPEKLFF,TGTGCCAGCAGAAAAGGCCCCGAAAAACTGTTTTTT
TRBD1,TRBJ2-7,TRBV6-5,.,CASSVSGGPYEQYF,TGTGCCAGCAGTGTTTCAGGGGGCCCCTACGAGCAGTACTTC
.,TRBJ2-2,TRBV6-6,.,CASSQDRNTGELFF,TGTGCCAGCAGTCAGGACCGCAACACCGGGGAGCTGTTTTTT
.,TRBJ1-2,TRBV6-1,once,CASSDWRGNHGYTF,TGTGCCAGCAGTGATTGGAGAGGGAACCATGGCTACACCTTC
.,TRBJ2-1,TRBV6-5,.,CASSYDFGTPINEQFF,TGTGCCAGCAGTTACGATTTCGGGACACCTATTAATGAGCAGTTCTTC
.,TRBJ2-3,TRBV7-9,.,CASNNRDTQYF,TGTGCCAGCAACAACAGGGATACGCAGTATTTT